The entry below describes one T cell receptor (beta chain). This clone was seen a single time. It has no known antigen specificity. No base quality values were provided; no much bigger clone lies one nucleotide off. This specimen belongs to a study of shared clonotypes between healthy human individuals (dated by TCRdb to about 2020). As for the study more broadly: The cohort comprised a couple of women and three men aged 18 to 49 years. For each donor, three plates each were used for CD4 naive and CD4 memory, two plates were used for CD8 naive, and one plate was used for CD8 memory. To estimate repertoire size and how much clonotype sharing occurs between individuals, the study deeply sequenced the blood TCR repertoires of about 5 healthy adults. To increase sequencing depth and limit assay-specific biases, different laboratories used diverse techniques to prepare libraries and sequence TCR repertoires. Between about 0.85 and 9.5 billion PBMCs per donor were obtained by leukapheresis.

Broader findings and caveats from the paper: Only blood was sampled, and tissue TCR repertoires likely differ from those in blood. Pairwise subsampling led to the expectation that sequencing depth would affect the degree of clonotype sharing among donors. Sharing across a few donors was observed for roughly 5.4% of naive CD4, over 3% of naive CD8, over 2% of memory CD4, and about 0.39% of memory CD8 clonotypes. Rarefaction of sorted-subset datasets indicated incomplete sequencing despite the large sequencing depth. The small number of donors limited the genetic and exposure-history diversity represented. Compared with non-shared clonotypes, clonotypes shared by all four sorted-subset donors had higher generation probabilities. Estimated clonotype richness was generally larger for naive than for memory subsets.

Using the deep immunoSEQ assay, multiplex PCR amplified TCR CDR3 regions from genomic DNA. Extracted genomic DNA from each cell subset was spread evenly across all wells of several immunoSEQ 96-well plates, with each plate serving as a replicate. Each replicate PCR for sorted subsets received roughly 200 ng genomic DNA, equal to roughly 29,000 T cell genomes. The purified libraries were quantified using a Qubit 3.0 fluorometer, sized with a Bioanalyzer 2100, and then quantified again using the KAPA Library Quantification kit. Each immunoSEQ 96-well plate was sequenced on its own single-read 150-cycle Illumina NextSeq 550 flow cell. The authors' analysis ran thus. Because the immunoSEQ output held only junctional sequences and lacked quality scores, the filtering could not match the filtering applied to full-length reads. Sequences were annotated with PyIR, a Python wrapper for IgBLAST v1.9, and V/J genes and CDR3 were assigned using IMGT germline references. Reads were removed for weak V/J assignments (E-value above 1e-6), missing CDR3, stop codons, out-of-frame junctions, or ambiguous translated residues. V3J clonotypes were defined as sequences sharing the same inferred V gene, J gene, and CDR3 amino acid sequence. Percentage overlap between repertoires was calculated by dividing the number of shared unique clonotypes by the size of the smaller repertoire. RTK rarefaction, the Chao1 estimator, and Recon v2.1 estimates of unobserved clonotypes were used to assess repertoire richness. Generation probabilities were computed with OLGA for all TCRbeta clonotypes obtained by the gDNA method from four donors. TCRdb stores this immuneACCESS table with in-frame sequences only. Part of the clones is absent; in the studies checked, under half of the shortfall reflects unresolved V genes, and no reason is known for the rest. D and trimming come from the DNA, and the V and J calls and clone size come from that table. Within this sample are millions of clones, with around nine tenths of them counted one time only. About 0.13% of the sample goes to the ten largest clones.

Healthy HIV-negative adults with no recently reported acute infections or vaccinations were included as donors. Only Caucasian adults living in Nashville, Tennessee, USA were represented among the donors. Magnetic negative selection was used to enrich CD4+ T cells, after which naive cells were positively selected on CD45RA and the negative fraction became the memory subset. Blood was collected by leukapheresis, and PBMCs were isolated by Ficoll-Histopaque density gradient centrifugation and then cryopreserved in liquid nitrogen vapor phase. Analytical flow cytometry was used to check the purity and quantity of every magnetically sorted T cell population. From each sorted fraction, genomic DNA was isolated and quantified by UV absorbance on a Nanodrop 2000c. Trimming removed 5 bases from V and 3 bases from J; the gene matches leave 10 bases unexplained. Reading the germline V gene (reference sequence) gives CDR1 LNHDA and CDR2 SQIVND. Taken from cysteine to phenylalanine, the CDR3 has 15 residues. CDR3 DNA is the only sequence kept; it has 45 bases, read in frame from the first base.

The receptor comes from a man younger than 35 in good health. The rearrangement combines TRBV19 with TRBJ2-7, and TRBD2 matches 7 of the central bases. Sequenced material: naive CD4+ T cells sorted from blood. The sample's cell subset or site, from its label and the paper: CD45RA+ positively selected. The sequence in DNA is TGTGCCAGTAGTTATCCAGGGACTACGATCTACGAGCAGTACTTC. This sequence encodes CASSYPGTTIYEQYF.